The rows below give T cell receptor beta chains drawn from one sample of a study of blood T cell repertoires in COVID-19. Assay: immunoSEQ multiplex PCR; the TCRdb copy retains only in-frame clones and omits some. The data show some 80,000 clones, around four fifths seen once. The sequenced material came from peripheral blood. The receptors originated from a human donor in a cohort sampled during active COVID-19. CDR3s include the opening cysteine and the closing phenylalanine or tryptophan. Each record gives: clone size, D gene, V gene, J gene, CDR3 DNA, CDR3 protein. A D gene is named only where the DNA matches it firmly. Expanded clones are given a class, and other clones once, few, many or no size at all.

.	.	TRBV7-3	TRBJ2-5	TGTGCCAGCAGCTTAGAGGTGGCATCCCAAGAGACCCAGTACTTC	CASSLEVASQETQYF
.	.	TRBV2	TRBJ2-5	TGTGCCAGCAACGGGGGTGCGTTAGAGACCCAGTACTTC	CASNGGALETQYF
.	.	TRBV29-1	TRBJ2-7	TGCAGCGTGGGGCACGAGGAGCAGTACTTC	CSVGHEEQYF
.	.	TRBV3-1/TRBV3-2	TRBJ2-7	TGTGCCAGCAGCCACAGACAATACGAGCAGTACTTC	CASSHRQYEQYF
.	TRBD1	TRBV18	TRBJ2-3	TGTGCCAGCTCACCAAACCGGGACAGGGGGTCAGATACGCAGTATTTT	CASSPNRDRGSDTQYF
.	.	TRBV3-1/TRBV3-2	TRBJ2-1	TGTGCCAGCAGCCAAGAGGGGGTAGGGACCGGGACTCAGCAGTTCTTC	CASSQEGVGTGTQQFF
.	TRBD1	TRBV18	TRBJ1-3	TGTGCCAGCTCACCTCGGGACAGGGGTGGAAACACCATATATTTT	CASSPRDRGGNTIYF
once	.	TRBV3-1/TRBV3-2	TRBJ2-1	TGTGCCAGCAGCCAAGAGGTTCCTCGAGGCCCCAATGAGCAGTTCTTC	CASSQEVPRGPNEQFF
.	.	TRBV5-1	TRBJ2-2	TGCGCCAGCAGCTTGGAATCGGGGAAAGGGGAGCTGTTTTTT	CASSLESGKGELFF
.	.	TRBV2	TRBJ1-1	TGTGCCAGCAGTGAGGGGGGGGGCACTGAAGCTTTCTTT	CASSEGGGTEAFF
.	.	TRBV7-9	TRBJ1-2	TGTGCCTGCGGGACGTCCAACTATGGCTACACCTTC	CACGTSNYGYTF
.	.	TRBV2	TRBJ1-5	TGTGCCAGCAGTGCCTTGGCCGGGTCGTATCAGCCCCAGCATTTT	CASSALAGSYQPQHF
.	.	TRBV7-9	TRBJ2-7	TGTGCCAGCAGCTTAGATCGAGGGAGCGAGCAGTACTTC	CASSLDRGSEQYF
.	TRBD1	TRBV18	TRBJ1-2	TGTGCCAGCTCACCACTGCAAGGGACAGACTTCTGGGGCTACACCTTC	CASSPLQGTDFWGYTF
.	TRBD1	TRBV2	TRBJ2-4	TGTGCCAGCAGAGAGGGACAGGGGGGAAACATTCAGTACTTC	CASREGQGGNIQYF
once	TRBD2	TRBV6-5	TRBJ2-7	TGTGCCAGCAGTAGGGGGACTAGCACATGGGACGAGCAGTACTTC	CASSRGTSTWDEQYF
.	TRBD2	TRBV7-3	TRBJ2-1	TGTGCCAGCAGCTTCCGAGCGGGAGGGACCTACAATGAGCAGTTCTTC	CASSFRAGGTYNEQFF
few	TRBD1	TRBV2	TRBJ2-7	TGTGCCAGCAGTCGACGCAGCAGGGGGCTTGAAGAGCAGTACTTC	CASSRRSRGLEEQYF
.	.	TRBV3-1/TRBV3-2	TRBJ1-3	TGTGCCAGCAGCCAAGAACTCTCCGCTGGAAACACCATATATTTT	CASSQELSAGNTIYF
.	.	TRBV19	TRBJ2-1	TGTGCCAGTAGTATAGCGGCAGGATCCTACAATGAGCAGTTCTTC	CASSIAAGSYNEQFF
.	.	TRBV6-5	TRBJ2-7	TGTGCCACCTCGGGTGGCGGGATTCTCAACGAGCAGTACTTC	CATSGGGILNEQYF
.	TRBD2	TRBV19	TRBJ2-1	TGTGCCAGTAGTATTGGAGCGGGGGGTTGGGATGAGCAGTTCTTC	CASSIGAGGWDEQFF
.	TRBD1	TRBV5-1	TRBJ1-6	TGCGCCAGCAGCTTAGGGTTACAGGGGGCCCGGAATTCACCCCTCCACTTT	CASSLGLQGARNSPLHF
.	.	TRBV5-1	TRBJ1-4	TGCGCCAGCAGCTTGGCCTCGGAGAACGAAAAACTGTTTTTT	CASSLASENEKLFF
.	.	TRBV7-9	TRBJ1-2	TGTGCCAGCAGCTTACTCACAGGAAACTATGGCTACACCTTC	CASSLLTGNYGYTF
once	.	TRBV5-1	TRBJ1-4	TGCGCCAGCAGCTTGGATTCAAATGAAAAACTGTTTTTT	CASSLDSNEKLFF
few	.	TRBV5-1	TRBJ1-1	TGCGCCAGCAACAACCAGGGGTCCGATGAAGCTTTCTTT	CASNNQGSDEAFF
.	TRBD1	TRBV28	TRBJ1-2	TGTGCCAGCAGCCGACAGGGACCCCTCTATGGCTACACCTTC	CASSRQGPLYGYTF
.	TRBD1	TRBV6-5	TRBJ1-5	TGTGCCAGCAGGGCGGGGACAGCGCCCAATCAGCCCCAGCATTTT	CASRAGTAPNQPQHF
.	TRBD1	TRBV7-6	TRBJ2-7	TGTGCCAGCAGCTTAGCCGGGACAGAGTCCTACGAGCAGTACTTC	CASSLAGTESYEQYF
.	TRBD1	TRBV6-1	TRBJ1-3	TGTGCCAGCAGTGACGACAGGGACAGGGGGACGAAGGCCTCTGGAAACACCATATATTTT	CASSDDRDRGTKASGNTIYF
.	.	TRBV14	TRBJ2-7	TGTGCCAGCAGCCAAGACCCCCGGGGCTACGAGCAGTACTTC	CASSQDPRGYEQYF
.	.	TRBV25-1	TRBJ2-3	TGTGCCAGCAGTGAATTCGCCGGGGTAGGAACGACAGATACGCAGTATTTT	CASSEFAGVGTTDTQYF
.	.	TRBV5-4	TRBJ2-7	TGTGCCAGCCTTCTTTGGCGGTTCTACGAGCAGTACTTC	CASLLWRFYEQYF
.	.	TRBV19	TRBJ1-6	TGTGCCACCTTGGGGAGCTCCTATAATTCACCCCTCCACTTT	CATLGSSYNSPLHF
.	.	TRBV2	TRBJ1-1	TGTGCCAGCCCCTCCGGGATGGGGTCGGCTGAAGCTTTCTTT	CASPSGMGSAEAFF
few	.	TRBV4-1	TRBJ2-7	TGCGCCAGCAGCCAAGATAGTTGGGGGCTCACCTACGAGCAGTACTTC	CASSQDSWGLTYEQYF
.	TRBD1	TRBV5-1	TRBJ2-2	TGCGCCAGCAGCTTGGTAGGGGGCGGCACCGGGGAGCTGTTTTTT	CASSLVGGGTGELFF
.	TRBD1	TRBV5-1	TRBJ1-1	TGCGCCAGCAGCCACGGGACAGGGGGCACTGAAGCTTTCTTT	CASSHGTGGTEAFF
.	.	TRBV7-6	TRBJ2-7	TGTGCCAGCGCCGGTGACGAGCAGTACTTC	CASAGDEQYF
.	TRBD1	TRBV11-3	TRBJ2-2	TGTGCCAGCAGCTTCCGGACAGGCGCGAACACCGGGGAGCTGTTTTTT	CASSFRTGANTGELFF
.	TRBD2	TRBV2	TRBJ2-1	TGTGCCAGCAGCCCGGGACTAGCGGAACCCCGGGTTTTTGGTGAGCAGTTCTTC	CASSPGLAEPRVFGEQFF
few	TRBD2	TRBV6-2/TRBV6-3	TRBJ2-7	TGTGCCAGCAGTAGGGCCGAGGGACTAGCGGACTACGAGCAGTACTTC	CASSRAEGLADYEQYF
few	.	TRBV30	TRBJ1-2	TGTGCCCGTCAGGGAAACTATGGCTACACCTTC	CARQGNYGYTF
.	.	TRBV6-5	TRBJ1-1	TGTGCCAGCAGTCGGGGGGAGAACACTGAAGCTTTCTTT	CASSRGENTEAFF